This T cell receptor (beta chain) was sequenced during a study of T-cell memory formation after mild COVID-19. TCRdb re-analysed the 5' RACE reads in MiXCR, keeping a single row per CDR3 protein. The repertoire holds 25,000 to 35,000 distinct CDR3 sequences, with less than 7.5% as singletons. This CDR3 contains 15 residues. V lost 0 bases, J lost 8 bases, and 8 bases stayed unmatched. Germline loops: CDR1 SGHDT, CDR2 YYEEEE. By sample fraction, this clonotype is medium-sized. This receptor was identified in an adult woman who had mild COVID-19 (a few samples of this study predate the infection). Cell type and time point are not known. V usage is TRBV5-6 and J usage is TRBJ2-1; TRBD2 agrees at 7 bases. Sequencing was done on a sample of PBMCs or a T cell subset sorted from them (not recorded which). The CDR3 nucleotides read TGTGCCAGCAGCTTGGAGACTAGCCCTCGACATGAGCAGTTCTTC. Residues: CASSLETSPRHEQFF. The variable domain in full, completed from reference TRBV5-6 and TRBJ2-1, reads DAGVTQSPTHLIKTRGQQVTLRCSPKSGHDTVSWYQQALGQGPQFIFQYYEEEERQRGNFPDRFSGHQFPNYSSELNVNALLLGDSALYLCASSLETSPRHEQFFGPGTRLTVL.